One sample yielded the 29 T cell receptor beta chains listed below, sequenced in a study of cytomegalovirus exposure and HLA in healthy donors (dated by TCRdb to about 2017). The library was produced with the immunoSEQ multiplex PCR assay. A mixture of 60 forward primers for TCR Vbeta segments and 13 reverse primers for TCR Jbeta segments was used in the multiplex PCR. What TCRdb holds here is the immuneACCESS table cut down to in-frame rearrangements. Part of the clones is not present; checked against another copy, under half of the missing clones reflect an unresolved V gene, and the others are unexplained. This sample comprises 100,000 or so clones, 78% of them detected only once. Of the sample, 5.6% is held by the ten largest clones. The sample was PBMCs. The receptor set was obtained from a male donor in good health and CMV-seronegative.

The gene calls are TRBV5-1 and TRBJ2-7; 7 bases are a match to TRBD1. The junction had 4 bases not matched to a gene; V was cut back by 0 bases and J by 1 base. This CDR3 has 15 amino acids. Germline V lookup: CDR1 SGHRS, CDR2 YFSETQ. CDR3 bases: TGCGCCAGCAGCTTGGGACAGGGCTTGTCCTACGAGCAGTACTTC. Translated, it gives CASSLGQGLSYEQYF.

V usage is TRBV6-5 and J usage is TRBJ2-5; weak D call: TRBD2 (6 bases). The germline gives CDR1 MNHEY, CDR2 SVGAGI. V gave up 0 bases and J gave up 5 bases, with 10 bases separating them. The CDR3 contains 14 residues. The CDR3 spells CASSYSYRGETQYF. The DNA of the CDR3 is TGTGCCAGCAGTTACTCGTACCGGGGGGAGACCCAGTACTTC.

This rearrangement joins TRBV27 to TRBJ1-6, with TRBD1 as a possible D gene (5 bases). Germline V gene sequence: CDR1 MNHEY, CDR2 SMNVEV (reference sequence). This CDR3 region has 16 residues. The V and J ends lost 8 bases and 7 bases respectively, with 21 bases between them. As DNA, the CDR3 is TGTGCCAGCCGCACCGGGCAGGGCATGATGAATTCACCCCTCCACTTT. Protein sequence: CASRTGQGMMNSPLHF.

The V gene is TRBV21-1, the J gene TRBJ2-5; TRBD2 reflects the table's D call only, with no check against the DNA. TRBV21-1 is flagged as a pseudogene. The CDR3 consists of 16 residues. CDR3 bases: TGTGCCAGCAGTATTAGGACTAGCGGGTCACAAGAGACCCAGTACTTC. This translates into CASSIRTSGSQETQYF.

This chain joins TRBV28 and TRBJ2-7, with 9 bases fitting TRBD2. CDR3 length: 14 amino acids. From germline, CDR1 is MDHEN and CDR2 SYDVKM. The trim removed 2 bases at V and 6 bases at J, leaving 5 bases unmatched. The CDR3 region is CASSLEGAGGEQYF. The CDR3 nucleotides are TGTGCCAGCAGTTTAGAGGGAGCGGGAGGCGAGCAGTACTTC. The whole variable domain, filled in from reference TRBV28 and TRBJ2-7, reads DVKVTQSSRYLVKRTGEKVFLECVQDMDHENMFWYRQDPGLGLRLIYFSYDVKMKEKGDIPEGYSVSREKKERFSLILESASTNQTSMYLCASSLEGAGGEQYFGPGTRLTVT.

V and J are TRBV7-9 and TRBJ2-7, with D perhaps matching TRBD1 (5 bases). This CDR3 has 14 amino acids. The V end lost 7 bases, the J end lost 6 bases, and 19 bases lay between the germline ends. Germline values: CDR1 SEHNR, CDR2 FQNEAQ (reference sequence). In nucleotides, the CDR3 is TGTGCCAGCACGGACGGGTACAGGTTCACCGAGCAGTACTTC. Translated: CASTDGYRFTEQYF. Full variable domain (missing parts from reference TRBV7-9 and TRBJ2-7): DTGVSQNPRHKITKRGQNVTFRCDPISEHNRLYWYRQTLGQGPEFLTYFQNEAQLEKSRLLSDRFSAERPKGSFSTLEIQRTEQGDSAMYLCASTDGYRFTEQYFGPGTRLTVT.

This clone came up a few times. V gene TRBV19 combines with J gene TRBJ1-2, with D unclear. This CDR3 is 18 amino acids long. Germline CDR1 LNHDA, CDR2 SQIVND (reference sequence). The V and J ends lost 5 bases and 4 bases respectively, with 26 bases between them. This chain's CDR3 is CASSPREPAVRLAYGYTF. CDR3 nucleotides: TGTGCCAGTAGTCCCCGGGAGCCTGCGGTACGGTTGGCCTATGGCTACACCTTC. Supplemented by reference TRBV19 and TRBJ1-2, the full variable domain reads DGGITQSPKYLFRKEGQNVTLSCEQNLNHDAMYWYRQDPGQGLRLIYYSQIVNDFQKGDIAEGYSVSREKKESFPLTVTSAQKNPTAFYLCASSPREPAVRLAYGYTFGSGTRLTVV.

Notes on this clone: Within the sample, other DNA sequences also encode this same CDR3. This chain uses TRBV5-1 with TRBJ2-3; TRBD2 matches 11 bases. CDR1 and CDR2 (germline): SGHRS, YFSETQ. Trimming removed 4 bases from V and 0 bases from J; junction bases left unmatched: 4. This CDR3 spans 16 amino acids. The CDR3 nucleotides read TGCGCCAGCAGCCGGGGGACTAGCGGTAGCACAGATACGCAGTATTTT. It translates to CASSRGTSGSTDTQYF.

V and J are TRBV5-4 and TRBJ1-1; D is uncertain. V was shortened by 4 bases and J by 4 bases, with 11 bases between the two germline ends. Germline V gene sequence: CDR1 SGHNT, CDR2 YYREEE (reference sequence). The CDR3 has 13 residues. In DNA, the CDR3 is TGTGCCAGCAGCCCCCGCGAGGGCACTGAAGCTTTCTTT. The encoded protein is CASSPREGTEAFF.

The chain has TRBV28 and TRBJ2-5; D is perhaps TRBD1 (5 bases). The germline V gene has CDR1 MDHEN and CDR2 SYDVKM. The germline V and J ends were trimmed by 4 bases and 4 bases, with 16 bases remaining between them. This CDR3 has 15 residues. The CDR3 spells CASSSSSGLGETQYF. In DNA form, the CDR3 reads TGTGCCAGCAGTTCTTCATCAGGGTTAGGAGAGACCCAGTACTTC.

CDR3 DNA: TGTGCCAGCAGTGAAACAGGGAACACTGAAGCTTTCTTT. This codes for CASSETGNTEAFF. The genes are TRBV6-1 and TRBJ1-1; D is possibly TRBD1 (5 bases). Per the germline V gene, CDR1 is MNHNS and CDR2 is SASEGT. The V and J ends lost 2 bases and 1 base respectively, with 5 bases between them. The CDR3 covers 13 residues.

The chain combines TRBV7-9 with TRBJ1-2; no clear D gene. Germline-derived CDR1 and CDR2 are SEHNR and FQNEAQ (reference sequence). V was clipped by 5 bases and J by 1 base, with 17 bases between them. This CDR3 has 16 amino acids. This CDR3 is CASSPKEGNFNYGYTF. The CDR3 DNA sequence: TGTGCCAGCAGCCCTAAAGAGGGAAATTTTAACTATGGCTACACCTTC.

The CDR3 DNA reads TGTGCCAGCAGTTTGCGGGGGGGCTCCTACGAGCAGTACTTC. Translating gives CASSLRGGSYEQYF. V usage is TRBV27 and J usage is TRBJ2-7, with TRBD2 matching over 9 bases. After removal of 3 bases from V and 0 bases from J, the junction contained 0 bases not matched to a gene. In germline, CDR1 is MNHEY, CDR2 SMNVEV (reference sequence). This CDR3 region has 14 residues.

The chain uses TRBV10-1 and TRBJ2-1; 10 bases align to TRBD2. The germline CDR1 and CDR2 sequences are WNHNN and SYGVQD (reference sequence). J was trimmed by 8 bases and V by 7 bases; bases with no gene match: 8. This CDR3 region has 14 residues. Here the CDR3 reads CASTKLAGSHEQFF. CDR3 nucleotide sequence: TGCGCCAGCACCAAACTAGCGGGAAGCCATGAGCAGTTCTTC.

The genes are TRBV5-5 and TRBJ1-5; a possible D gene is TRBD1 (5 bases). CDR3 length equals 15 residues. V was clipped by 4 bases and J by 5 bases, with 16 bases between them. CDR1 SGHKS and CDR2 YYEKEE come from the germline V gene (reference sequence). For the CDR3, the DNA is TGTGCCAGCAGCCACCGGGGGGACTCGGATCAGCCCCAGCATTTT. Amino acid sequence: CASSHRGDSDQPQHF.

The J gene is TRBJ1-3, the V gene TRBV7-2; 8 bases agree with TRBD1. V shed 6 bases and J 2 bases; nucleotides not matched to a gene: 6. The CDR3 sequence is 15 residues long. CDR1 is SGHTA, CDR2 FQGNSA, per germline. CDR3 amino acids: CASRRGQVAGNTIYF. The DNA for the CDR3 is TGTGCCAGCAGGAGGGGACAGGTGGCTGGAAACACCATATATTTT.

V is TRBV14 and J is TRBJ1-2; 11 bases line up with TRBD1. Germline V gene data show CDR1 as SGHDN and CDR2 as FVKESK. This CDR3 contains 16 residues. J was trimmed by 8 bases and V by 3 bases; bases with no gene match: 11. The CDR3 protein is CASSHLSPGQGGGYTF. CDR3 DNA sequence: TGTGCCAGCAGCCATCTCAGCCCGGGACAGGGGGGAGGCTACACCTTC.

The chain uses TRBV7-3 and TRBJ2-7; 10 positions match TRBD2. The CDR3 is 13 residues long. The V and J ends lost 5 bases and 2 bases, in that order; junction bases with no gene match: 0. Germline V gene data show CDR1 as SGHTA and CDR2 as FQGTGA. The CDR3 coding sequence is TGTGCCAGCAGCACTAGCGGGGCCTACGAGCAGTACTTC. This encodes CASSTSGAYEQYF.

The chain recombines TRBV7-9 with TRBJ2-5, with a weak D call TRBD2 (6 bases). Per germline, CDR1 SEHNR and CDR2 FQNEAQ (reference sequence). V lost 5 bases and J lost 3, with 13 bases in between. The CDR3 length is 14 residues. CDR3 protein: CASSPLPGEETQYF. The DNA of the CDR3 is TGTGCCAGCAGCCCACTCCCGGGGGAAGAGACCCAGTACTTC.

The chain combines TRBV6-1 with TRBJ1-4; 8 nucleotides match TRBD1. CDR1 and CDR2 from the germline V gene are MNHNS and SASEGT. Unmatched junction bases numbered 1, after V lost 3 bases and J lost 4 bases. The CDR3 length is 14 residues. CDR3 region: CASSDDRGNEKLFF. The DNA for the CDR3 is TGTGCCAGCAGTGACGACAGGGGTAATGAAAAACTGTTTTTT.

This clone showed up just a few times. The chain recombines TRBV15 with TRBJ2-7; D possibly corresponds to TRBD1 (6 bases). Germline V lookup: CDR1 LNHNV, CDR2 YYDKDF (reference sequence). V was shortened by 3 bases and J by 4 bases, with 19 bases between the two germline ends. There are 16 residues in the CDR3. The CDR3 spells CATSRINRVDLYEQYF. Here the CDR3 DNA reads TGTGCCACCAGCAGGATAAACAGGGTAGATCTATACGAGCAGTACTTC.

The rearrangement uses TRBV4-2 and TRBJ2-7, with 11 bases identical to TRBD2. V lost 1 base, J lost 6 bases, and 8 bases stayed unmatched. Looked up from germline, CDR1 is LGHNA and CDR2 is YNFKEQ. This CDR3 contains 16 residues. In nucleotides, the CDR3 is TGTGCCAGCAGCCAAGGTCCACTAGCGGGAGTCGGCGAGCAGTACTTC. This gives the protein CASSQGPLAGVGEQYF.

V gene TRBV9 combines with J gene TRBJ1-1; 8 positions agree with TRBD1. CDR1 SGDLS and CDR2 YYNGEE come from the germline V gene. V lost 2 bases to trimming and J lost 3 bases; unmatched junction nucleotides: 6. The CDR3 contains 15 residues. DNA for the CDR3: TGTGCCAGCAGCGTCTCAGGGGGCGCGGACACTGAAGCTTTCTTT. Amino acids: CASSVSGGADTEAFF.

This chain joins TRBV19 and TRBJ1-5; 9 bases map to TRBD1. The CDR3 sequence is 15 residues long. Germline V gives CDR1 LNHDA, CDR2 SQIVND (reference sequence). The ends lost 6 bases at V and 5 bases at J; junction bases unmatched: 8. This chain's CDR3 is CASRRPGQGHQPQHF. Here the CDR3 DNA reads TGTGCCAGTAGGCGACCGGGACAGGGCCATCAGCCCCAGCATTTT.

This rearrangement joins TRBV12-5 to TRBJ2-2; D might be TRBD1 (6 bases). The CDR3 is 15 amino acids. Per germline, CDR1 LGHNT and CDR2 FRNRAP. Trimming took 1 base from V and 8 from J, leaving 14 bases between them. CDR3 amino acids: CASGLGSGALGELFF. DNA for the CDR3: TGTGCTAGTGGTTTGGGATCAGGGGCGCTTGGGGAGCTGTTTTTT. Full variable domain (rest looked up from reference TRBV12-5 and TRBJ2-2): DARVTQTPRHKVTEMGQEVTMRCQPILGHNTVFWYRQTMMQGLELLAYFRNRAPLDDSGMPKDRFSAEMPDATLATLKIQPSEPRDSAVYFCASGLGSGALGELFFGEGSRLTVL.

The rearrangement joins TRBV6-1 to TRBJ1-2; TRBD1 is a possible D gene (5 bases). Germline CDR1 reads MNHNS; CDR2 reads SASEGT. V gave up 0 bases and J gave up 4 bases, with 9 bases separating them. CDR3 length: 14 residues. The CDR3 coding sequence is TGTGCCAGCAGTGAAGCAAGACAGCTCTATGGCTACACCTTC. Protein: CASSEARQLYGYTF.

This chain connects TRBV5-1 to TRBJ2-1; 10 bases are a match to TRBD2. Germline CDR1 is SGHRS and CDR2 is YFSETQ. V was pared by 0 bases and J by 5 bases, with 5 bases of the junction left unmatched. This CDR3 has 16 residues. CDR3 loop: CASSLDLAGEDNEQFF. DNA of the CDR3: TGCGCCAGCAGCTTGGACCTAGCGGGAGAGGACAATGAGCAGTTCTTC.

CDR3 protein: CASSVLRSWDTQYF. The CDR3 region has the DNA TGTGCCAGCAGCGTCCTCAGGTCGTGGGATACGCAGTATTTT. The chain couples TRBV7-9 to TRBJ2-3; D remains ambiguous. The CDR3 has 14 residues. Germline CDR1 is SEHNR and CDR2 is FQNEAQ (reference sequence). Trimming pared 5 bases from V and 6 bases from J, leaving 15 bases between.

This clone was counted once. The chain couples TRBV6-6 to TRBJ2-2; TRBD2 matches at 9 bases. Germline-derived CDR1 and CDR2 are MNHNY and SVGAGI (reference sequence). Trimming cost V 7 bases and J 7 bases; bases outside gene matches: 10. This CDR3 has 15 residues. CDR3 sequence (DNA): TGTGCCAGCAAAAAGCGGGAGGAGGGCGGCGGGGAGCTGTTTTTT. This gives the protein CASKKREEGGGELFF.